The rows below give T cell receptor beta chains drawn from one sample of a study of identifying expanded T cells in peripheral blood. The protocol was immunoSEQ multiplex PCR, while the TCRdb copy is restricted to in-frame clones and leaves out a portion. In the table there are roughly 130,000 clones, around nine tenths of which are singletons. Sequencing was performed on blood. The source of these receptors is a person aged 18 to 75 in good health. The CDR3 runs from the conserved cysteine through the conserved F or W. D genes are given only for firm matches. Size tells how often a clone was seen (once, few, many) or the class of an expanded clone, and some rows leave it out.

CDR3 DNA,CDR3 protein,D gene,clone size,J gene,V gene
TGTGCCAGCAGTCCCTCCGGCGGCTCCTACGAGCAGTACTTC,CASSPSGGSYEQYF,.,.,TRBJ2-7,TRBV27
TGTGCCAGTTCTCGCGGGGCCAAAAACATTCAGTACTTC,CASSRGAKNIQYF,.,.,TRBJ2-4,TRBV19
TGTGCCAGCCGCGTTGCGGGAGGGAACAATGAGCAGTTCTTC,CASRVAGGNNEQFF,TRBD2,few,TRBJ2-1,TRBV11-2
TGTGCCAGCAGCTCCGGAGGGCAGCCCCGAGCTGAAGCTTTCTTT,CASSSGGQPRAEAFF,.,.,TRBJ1-1,TRBV6-5
TGTGCCAGCAGCCTTGGCGCTTGGGAAAAACTGTTTTTT,CASSLGAWEKLFF,.,.,TRBJ1-4,TRBV5-8
TGTGCCAGTAGTATTAGGGGCACATGGAGTCGCACCTTCTACGAGCAGTACTTC,CASSIRGTWSRTFYEQYF,.,.,TRBJ2-7,TRBV19
TGTGCCAGCTCATCCGGGACAGGGGTCAATCAGCCCCAGCATTTT,CASSSGTGVNQPQHF,TRBD1,.,TRBJ1-5,TRBV18
TGTGCCAGCAGTTCGACTCCGGGACGCAACTCTGGGGCCAACGTCCTGACTTTC,CASSSTPGRNSGANVLTF,.,.,TRBJ2-6,TRBV28
TGTGCCAGCAGCAGCTTAGCGGGGGGGCGGAAAGATACGCAGTATTTT,CASSSLAGGRKDTQYF,TRBD2,.,TRBJ2-3,TRBV7-2
TGTGCCAGCTCCCAGGACGGACTAAATGAAAAACTGTTTTTT,CASSQDGLNEKLFF,.,.,TRBJ1-4,TRBV2
TGTGCTAGTGCCGCACCTTGGGCAGATACGCAGTATTTT,CASAAPWADTQYF,.,.,TRBJ2-3,TRBV12-5